The T cell receptor beta chain described here comes from a study of T cell repertoires in cytomegalovirus infection. Whole-study results and caveats: The study found HLA-C-restricted CMV-specific TCR beta clonotypes dominating the ex vivo response.

Comments on this clonotype: No antigen is known for it.

Using its own MiXCR run on the reads, TCRdb lists one record per CDR3 protein. Of 600,000 to 700,000 distinct CDR3 sequences listed, around a third are singletons. This CDR3 is built from 18 residues. V trimming: 4 bases; J trimming: 3 bases; junction bases outside the gene matches: 11. The chain employs TRBV12-3 or TRBV12-4 and TRBJ2-2, with 10 positions matching TRBD1. Source: cultured PBMCs, taken from culture after CMV antigen stimulation. The sequence derives from a human donor in good health (CMV status not recorded). Some clones in this sample may be carry-over from other donors' samples. The CDR3 DNA is TGTGCCAGCAGTTCCCGACAGGGGGCGCACCCCGACACCGGGGAGCTGTTTTTT. This codes for CASSSRQGAHPDTGELFF.